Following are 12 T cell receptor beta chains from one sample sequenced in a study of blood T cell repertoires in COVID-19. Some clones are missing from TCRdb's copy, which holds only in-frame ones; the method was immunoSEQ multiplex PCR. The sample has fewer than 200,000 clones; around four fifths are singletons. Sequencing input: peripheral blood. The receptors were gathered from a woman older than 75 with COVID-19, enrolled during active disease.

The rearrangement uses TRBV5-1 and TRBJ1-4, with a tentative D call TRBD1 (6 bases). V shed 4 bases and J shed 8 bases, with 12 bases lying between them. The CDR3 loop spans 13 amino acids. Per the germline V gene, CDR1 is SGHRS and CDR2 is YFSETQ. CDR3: CASSQGSGEKLFF. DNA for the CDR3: TGCGCCAGCAGCCAGGGGTCCGGGGAAAAACTGTTTTTT.

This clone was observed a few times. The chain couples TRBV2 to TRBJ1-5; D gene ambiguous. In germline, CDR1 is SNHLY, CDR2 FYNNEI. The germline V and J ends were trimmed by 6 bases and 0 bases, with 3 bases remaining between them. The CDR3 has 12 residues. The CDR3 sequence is CASRYSNQPQHF. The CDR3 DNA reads TGTGCCAGCAGGTATAGCAATCAGCCCCAGCATTTT.

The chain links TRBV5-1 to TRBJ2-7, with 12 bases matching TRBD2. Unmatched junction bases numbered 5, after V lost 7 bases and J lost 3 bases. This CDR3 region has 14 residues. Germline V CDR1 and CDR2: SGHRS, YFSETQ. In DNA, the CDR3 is TGCGCCAGCGCCGAACTAGCGGGAGGCTACGAGCAGTACTTC. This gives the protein CASAELAGGYEQYF.

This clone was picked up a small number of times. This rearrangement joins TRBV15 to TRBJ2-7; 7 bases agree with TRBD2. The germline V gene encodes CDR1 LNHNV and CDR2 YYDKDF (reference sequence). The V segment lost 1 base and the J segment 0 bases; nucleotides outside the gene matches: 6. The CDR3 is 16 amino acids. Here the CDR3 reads CATSRGSAGISYEQYF. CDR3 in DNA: TGTGCCACCAGCAGAGGATCAGCGGGGATCTCCTACGAGCAGTACTTC.

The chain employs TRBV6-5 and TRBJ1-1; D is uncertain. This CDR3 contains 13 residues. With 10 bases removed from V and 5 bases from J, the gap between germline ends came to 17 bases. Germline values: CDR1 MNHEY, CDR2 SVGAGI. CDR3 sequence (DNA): TGTGCCACCCTGGTGCCGGCGGGAACTGAAGCTTTCTTT. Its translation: CATLVPAGTEAFF.

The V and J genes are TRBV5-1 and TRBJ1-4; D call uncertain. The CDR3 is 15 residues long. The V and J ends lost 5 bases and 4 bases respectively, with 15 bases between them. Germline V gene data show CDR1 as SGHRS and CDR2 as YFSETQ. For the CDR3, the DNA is TGCGCCAGCAGGCCGCAAGGACGGGATAATGAAAAACTGTTTTTT. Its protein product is CASRPQGRDNEKLFF.

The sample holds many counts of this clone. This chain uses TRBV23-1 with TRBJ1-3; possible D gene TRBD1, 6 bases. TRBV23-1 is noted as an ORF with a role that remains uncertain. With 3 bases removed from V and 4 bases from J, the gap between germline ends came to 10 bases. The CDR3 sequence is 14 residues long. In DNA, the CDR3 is TGCGCCAGCAGTCATCAAACAGGGGGAAACACCATATATTTT. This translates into CASSHQTGGNTIYF.

CDR3 bases: TGTGCCAGCAGCGATGCAGGACTAACAGATACGCAGTATTTT. Protein sequence: CASSDAGLTDTQYF. J is TRBJ2-3 and V is TRBV11-2; weak D call: TRBD2 (6 bases). The CDR3 has 14 amino acids. Germline assignment: CDR1 SGHAT and CDR2 FQNNGV. V shed 5 bases and J shed 3 bases, with 12 bases lying between them.

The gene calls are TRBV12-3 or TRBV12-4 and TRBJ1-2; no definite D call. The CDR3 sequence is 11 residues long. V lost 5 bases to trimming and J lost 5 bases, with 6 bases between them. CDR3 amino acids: CASSIQYGYTF. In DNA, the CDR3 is TGTGCCAGCAGTATACAGTATGGCTACACCTTC.

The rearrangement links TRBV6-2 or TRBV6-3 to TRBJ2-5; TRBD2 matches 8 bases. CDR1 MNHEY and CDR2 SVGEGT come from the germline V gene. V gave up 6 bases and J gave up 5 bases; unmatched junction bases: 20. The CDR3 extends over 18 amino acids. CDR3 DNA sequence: TGTGCCAGCAGCCGTTACGGGTCGGGGGGGGTCCTTGTTGAGACCCAGTACTTC. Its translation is CASSRYGSGGVLVETQYF.

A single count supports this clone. CDR3 protein: CASSQDWQGVHSPLHF. CDR3 bases: TGTGCCAGCAGCCAAGATTGGCAGGGTGTTCATTCACCCCTCCACTTT. The chain is built from TRBV3-1 (or the pseudogene TRBV3-2) and TRBJ1-6, with D perhaps TRBD1 (5 bases). V was clipped by 0 bases and J by 8 bases, with 14 bases between them. Germline CDR1 LGHDT, CDR2 YNNKEL (reference sequence). The CDR3 extends over 16 amino acids.

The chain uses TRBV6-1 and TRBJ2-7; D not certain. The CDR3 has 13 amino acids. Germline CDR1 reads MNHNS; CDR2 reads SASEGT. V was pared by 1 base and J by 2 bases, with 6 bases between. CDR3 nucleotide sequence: TGTGCCAGCAGTGAAGTTAACACCTACGAGCAGTACTTC. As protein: CASSEVNTYEQYF.